This is a list of T cell receptor beta chains from one sample in a study of Graves' ophthalmopathy and Graves' hyperthyroidism. A single record per CDR3 protein comes from TCRdb applying MiXCR to the multiplex PCR reads. The profile shows roughly 380,000 distinct CDR3 sequences, 15% of them singletons. The material sequenced was peripheral blood. Receptor source: a woman under 30 with stable Graves' hyperthyroidism. The CDR3 runs from the conserved cysteine through the conserved F or W. The order of the fields is clone size, V gene, D gene, J gene, CDR3 DNA, CDR3 protein. D genes are given only for firm matches. Clone sizes are given selectively: once, few, many, or a class where the clone is expanded.

>-|TRBV7-2|-|TRBJ1-5
TGTGCCAGCAGTAGGGTTGGGGACCAGCCCCAGCATTTT
CASSRVGDQPQHF
>many|TRBV20-1|TRBD1|TRBJ1-2
TGCAGTGCTAGAGATCACGGACAGGGGGCGTGGGGCTACACCTTC
CSARDHGQGAWGYTF
>many|TRBV19|TRBD1|TRBJ2-7
TGTGCCAGTAACAAAGGACAGGGGGCGACCTACGAGCAGTACTTC
CASNKGQGATYEQYF
>-|TRBV6-2/TRBV6-3|-|TRBJ1-2
TGTGCCAGCAGTTACTCCGGGAATTACTATGGCTACACCTTC
CASSYSGNYYGYTF
>-|TRBV6-5|TRBD2|TRBJ2-5
TGTGCCAGCAGTTACCGATCGGTGGCGGGGGGAGAGACCCAGTACTTC
CASSYRSVAGGETQYF
>many|TRBV6-2/TRBV6-3|-|TRBJ2-4
TGTGCCAGCAGTTACGGCGGGATCAAAAACATTAAGTACTTC
CASSYGGIKNIKYF
>many|TRBV6-5|-|TRBJ2-7
TGTGCCAGCACGAAAGCGGGCACCTACGAGCAGTACTTC
CASTKAGTYEQYF
>-|TRBV6-1|-|TRBJ2-5
TGTGCCAGCAGTGAAGCGGGGGCGTTCGGGGAGACCCAGTACTTC
CASSEAGAFGETQYF
>many|TRBV5-1|-|TRBJ1-6
TGCGCCAGCAGCTTGGCCGGAGGTGGGTCTATTTCACCCCTCCACTTT
CASSLAGGGSISPLHF
>many|TRBV4-1|-|TRBJ2-7
TGCGCCAGCAGCCAATTTCCCGGAGGCTACGAGCAGTACTTC
CASSQFPGGYEQYF
>many|TRBV29-1|-|TRBJ2-2
TGCAGCGTCCAGGGGAAGAACACCGGGGAGCTGTTTTTT
CSVQGKNTGELFF
>-|TRBV5-5|-|TRBJ2-2
TGTGCCAGCAGTTTGATCCATAACACCGGGGAGCTGTTTTTT
CASSLIHNTGELFF
>few|TRBV20-1|-|TRBJ1-1
TGCAGTGCTAGGGGTTTAAACACTGAAGCTTTCTTT
CSARGLNTEAFF
>many|TRBV7-9|TRBD1|TRBJ1-1
TGTGCCACCACGAACAGGGGGCAACTGAACACTGAAGCTTTCTTT
CATTNRGQLNTEAFF
>many|TRBV6-1|-|TRBJ1-6
TGTGCCAGCAGGGCTCCCCGGGGCGCCAATTCACCCCTCCACTTT
CASRAPRGANSPLHF
>-|TRBV18|-|TRBJ2-7
TGTGCCAGCTCGCCTCGCGCGAGCTCCTACGAGCAGTACTTC
CASSPRASSYEQYF
>many|TRBV12-3/TRBV12-4|TRBD1|TRBJ1-2
TGTGCCAGCAGTTTCAGGGGACAGGCCTATGGCTACACCTTC
CASSFRGQAYGYTF
>many|TRBV6-2/TRBV6-3|-|TRBJ1-1
TGTGCCAGCAGGCGAGAAACTGAAGCTTTCTTT
CASRRETEAFF
>many|TRBV11-1|TRBD1|TRBJ1-2
TGTGCCAGCAGCTCCTTCCGGGCAGGGGGCACCAACTATGGCTACACCTTC
CASSSFRAGGTNYGYTF
>once|TRBV6-1|-|TRBJ1-5
TGTGCCAGCAGATCGAACCGGGATCAGCCCCAGCATTTT
CASRSNRDQPQHF
>many|TRBV29-1|TRBD1|TRBJ1-1
TGCAGCGCCAAAGGACAGGGCCTAGCTGAAGCTTTCTTT
CSAKGQGLAEAFF
>many|TRBV29-1|-|TRBJ2-5
TGCAGCGGCCTATTACGGAGTCAAACCCAAGAGACCCAGTACTTC
CSGLLRSQTQETQYF
>many|TRBV6-1|TRBD1|TRBJ2-7
TGTGCCAGCAGGACCGGGACAGGGTTGCTCTACGAGCAGTACTTC
CASRTGTGLLYEQYF
>many|TRBV20-1|-|TRBJ1-1
TGCAGTGCTAGCCTTTCCCTGGGGGTCCGCACTGAAGCTTTCTTT
CSASLSLGVRTEAFF
>many|TRBV6-1|TRBD1|TRBJ1-1
TGTGCCAGTGAGGGACAGGGAGGGACTGAAGCTTTCTTT
CASEGQGGTEAFF
>many|TRBV19|TRBD1|TRBJ1-2
TGTGCCAGTAGTACCGGCGGGACAGGGAACTATGGCTACACCTTC
CASSTGGTGNYGYTF
>many|TRBV19|-|TRBJ1-1
TGTGCCAGTAGTCCGGGGAGAGAAGCTTTCTTT
CASSPGREAFF